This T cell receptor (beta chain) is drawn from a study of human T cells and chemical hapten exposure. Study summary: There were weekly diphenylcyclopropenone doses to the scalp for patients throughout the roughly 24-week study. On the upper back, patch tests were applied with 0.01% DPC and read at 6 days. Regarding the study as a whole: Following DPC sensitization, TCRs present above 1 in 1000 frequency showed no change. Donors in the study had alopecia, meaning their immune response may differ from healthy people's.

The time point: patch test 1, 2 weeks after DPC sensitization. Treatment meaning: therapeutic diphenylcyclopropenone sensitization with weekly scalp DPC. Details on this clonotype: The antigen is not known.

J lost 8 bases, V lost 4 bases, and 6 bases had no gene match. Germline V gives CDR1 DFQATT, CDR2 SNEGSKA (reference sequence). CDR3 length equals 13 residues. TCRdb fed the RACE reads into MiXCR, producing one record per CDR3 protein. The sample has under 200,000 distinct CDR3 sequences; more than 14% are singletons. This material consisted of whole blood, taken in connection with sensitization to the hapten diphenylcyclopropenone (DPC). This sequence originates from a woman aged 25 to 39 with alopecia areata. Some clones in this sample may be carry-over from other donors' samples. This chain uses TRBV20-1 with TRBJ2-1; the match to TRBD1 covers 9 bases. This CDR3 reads CSAIKDRGHEQFF. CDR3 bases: TGCAGTGCTATAAAGGACAGGGGACATGAGCAGTTCTTC.